This paragraph reports one T cell receptor (beta chain). The protocol was immunoSEQ multiplex PCR, while the TCRdb copy is restricted to in-frame clones and leaves out a portion. Of 350,000 to 400,000 clones in the sample, 80% to 90% were seen once. Germline CDR1 MGHRA, CDR2 YSYEKL. V dropped 5 bases and J dropped 2; count of bases not matched to a gene: 14. The CDR3 consists of 18 residues. These data are taken from a study of blood T cell repertoires in COVID-19. The clonotype comes from a woman aged 55-69 years with COVID-19, enrolled during active disease. Sequenced material: peripheral blood. The genes are TRBV4-1 and TRBJ2-1, with 8 bases that match TRBD2. The CDR3 sequence: CASSFRSQPGLAYNEQFF. The CDR3 nucleotides are TGCGCCAGCAGCTTTCGGTCGCAACCGGGACTAGCCTACAATGAGCAGTTCTTC.